The text below deals with one TCR beta chain. Its antigen is unidentified. This record comes from a study of cytomegalovirus exposure and HLA in healthy donors. Whole-study results and caveats: TRBV6-2, TRBV6-3 and other indistinguishable V segments were excluded. For TCR beta chains, V- and J-gene trimming was later linked to a missense DCLRE1C variant. The study labeled 150 to 200 TCR beta chains cytomegalovirus-associated.

A multiplex PCR was run with 60 Vbeta primers and 13 Jbeta primers. Clones were read by immunoSEQ multiplex PCR, and TCRdb kept only the in-frame ones, dropping some. The sample has about 220,000 clones, 82% seen once. Germline V gives CDR1 LGHNA, CDR2 YSLEER. The CDR3 contains 15 residues. The V gene end was trimmed by 1 base and the J gene end by 8 bases; junction bases not matched to a gene: 2. Sequencing used PBMCs. The receptor was derived from a woman between 35 and 50 years old in good health and CMV-seropositive. The rearrangement links TRBV4-3 to TRBJ1-6, with 10 bases fitting TRBD1. The CDR3 bases are TGCGCCAGCAGCCAAGTAGGGACAGGGGATTCACCCCTCCACTTT. Translation: CASSQVGTGDSPLHF.